This T cell receptor beta chain was sequenced during a study of response to subunit inactivated influenza vaccine. General study points: A suggestion made by the authors is that each seasonal influenza vaccination recruits few new T cells.

TCRdb processed the RT-PCR reads anew with MiXCR; each CDR3 protein has one entry. Of around 790,000 distinct CDR3 sequences listed, roughly 20% are singletons. V gave up 2 bases and J gave up 4 bases, with 11 bases separating them. The CDR3 runs to 14 residues. Germline loops: CDR1 GTSNPN, CDR2 SVGIG (reference sequence). Of note for this clonotype: Its specificity is unknown.

This rearrangement joins TRBV30 to TRBJ1-4; a possible D gene is TRBD1 (5 bases). This receptor was identified in a man aged 45 to 65 who received an inactivated influenza vaccine. Sample: PBMCs from blood, taken about 5 days after vaccination. The CDR3 DNA follows: TGTGCCTGGAGTTTCGGGGCGTTTAATGAAAAACTGTTTTTT. This codes for CAWSFGAFNEKLFF.